This T cell receptor (beta chain) was captured in a study of vaccination and CD4 T cells after COVID-19. About the study: Following dose two, a median approximately 72 days (range 14 to 241) passed before post-vaccine samples were taken. The authors used overlapping spike peptides from SARS-CoV-2, HCoV-NL63, HCoV-OC43 and HCoV-229E to stimulate cells.

CD4+ T cells that had been cultured provided DNA sequenced with the Oncomine TCR Beta short-read assay. Genomic DNA was taken out of cultured CD4+ T cells by extraction. TCRdb recomputed calls from the PCR reads with MiXCR, one row per CDR3 protein. The table has some 21,000 distinct CDR3 sequences, around two fifths seen once. Stated time point: late sampling 161 to 241 days after vaccination in a few convalescent patients. Treatment of the sample: 10-day PBMC culture with coronavirus spike peptide pools or control peptides (ViraFEST assay). T cells were expanded with peptide pools, and expanded clonotypes were identified by TCR sequencing. V lost 2 bases and J lost 4; bases outside the gene matches: 9. There are 16 residues in the CDR3. Germline V lookup: CDR1 KGHSH, CDR2 LQKENI. Concerning this clonotype itself: What it binds is unknown.

This sample comprised CD4+ T cells from blood, cultured in vitro, obtained about 7 months after SARS-CoV-2 vaccination. This receptor was obtained from a human donor who had recovered from COVID-19. The chain has TRBV18 and TRBJ2-3; TRBD2 aligns across 7 bases. The DNA for the CDR3 is TGTGCCAGCTCACCAACTCCTGCGGGAGTCGCAGATACGCAGTATTTT. Translation: CASSPTPAGVADTQYF.